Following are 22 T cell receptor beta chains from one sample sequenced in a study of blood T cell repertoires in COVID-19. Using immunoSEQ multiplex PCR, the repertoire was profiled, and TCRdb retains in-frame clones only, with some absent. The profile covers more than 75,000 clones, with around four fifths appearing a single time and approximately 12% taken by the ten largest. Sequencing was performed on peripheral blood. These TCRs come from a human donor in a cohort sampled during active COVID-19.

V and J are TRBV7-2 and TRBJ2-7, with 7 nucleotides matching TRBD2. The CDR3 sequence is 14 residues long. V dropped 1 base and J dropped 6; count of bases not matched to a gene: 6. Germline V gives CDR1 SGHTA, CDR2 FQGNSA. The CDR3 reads CASSLVREASEQYF. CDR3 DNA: TGTGCCAGCAGCTTAGTTCGGGAGGCCTCCGAGCAGTACTTC. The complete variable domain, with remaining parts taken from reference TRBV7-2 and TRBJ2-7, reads GAGVSQSPSNKVTEKGKDVELRCDPISGHTALYWYRQSLGQGLEFLIYFQGNSAPDKSGLPSDRFSAERTGGSVSTLTIQRTQQEDSAVYLCASSLVREASEQYFGPGTRLTVT.

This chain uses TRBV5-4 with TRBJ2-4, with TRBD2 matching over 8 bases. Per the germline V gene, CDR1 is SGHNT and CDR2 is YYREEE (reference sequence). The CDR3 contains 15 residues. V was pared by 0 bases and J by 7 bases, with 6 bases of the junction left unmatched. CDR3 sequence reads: CASSLDSGKANIQYF. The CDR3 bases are TGTGCCAGCAGCTTGGATAGCGGGAAAGCGAACATTCAGTACTTC.

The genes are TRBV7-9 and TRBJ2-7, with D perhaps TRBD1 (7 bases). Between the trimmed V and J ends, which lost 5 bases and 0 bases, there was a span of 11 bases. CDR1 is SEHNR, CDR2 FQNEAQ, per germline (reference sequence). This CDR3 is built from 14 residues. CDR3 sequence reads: CASSPGGSSYEQYF. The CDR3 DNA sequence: TGTGCCAGCAGCCCAGGGGGGAGCTCCTACGAGCAGTACTTC. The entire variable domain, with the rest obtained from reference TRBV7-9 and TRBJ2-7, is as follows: DTGVSQNPRHKITKRGQNVTFRCDPISEHNRLYWYRQTLGQGPEFLTYFQNEAQLEKSRLLSDRFSAERPKGSFSTLEIQRTEQGDSAMYLCASSPGGSSYEQYFGPGTRLTVT.

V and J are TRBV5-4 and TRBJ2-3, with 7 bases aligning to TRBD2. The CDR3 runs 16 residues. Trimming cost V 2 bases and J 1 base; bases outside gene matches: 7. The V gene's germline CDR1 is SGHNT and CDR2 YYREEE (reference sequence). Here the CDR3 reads CASSFGGLAGTDTQYF. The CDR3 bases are TGTGCCAGCAGCTTTGGAGGCCTAGCGGGCACAGATACGCAGTATTTT. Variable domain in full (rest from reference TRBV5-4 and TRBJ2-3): ETGVTQSPTHLIKTRGQQVTLRCSSQSGHNTVSWYQQALGQGPQFIFQYYREEENGRGNFPPRFSGLQFPNYSSELNVNALELDDSALYLCASSFGGLAGTDTQYFGPGTRLTVL.

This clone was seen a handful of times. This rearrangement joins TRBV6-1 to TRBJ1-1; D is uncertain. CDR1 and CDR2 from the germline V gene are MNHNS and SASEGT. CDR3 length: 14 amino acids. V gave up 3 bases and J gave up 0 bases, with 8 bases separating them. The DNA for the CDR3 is TGTGCCAGCAGTGATACGGTAATGAACACTGAAGCTTTCTTT. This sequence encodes CASSDTVMNTEAFF.

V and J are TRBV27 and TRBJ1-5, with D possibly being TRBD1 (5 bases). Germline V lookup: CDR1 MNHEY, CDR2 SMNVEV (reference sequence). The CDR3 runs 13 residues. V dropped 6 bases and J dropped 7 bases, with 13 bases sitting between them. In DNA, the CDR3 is TGTGCCAGCAGCCTCAGGGTCGGGCAGCCCCAGCATTTT. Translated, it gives CASSLRVGQPQHF.

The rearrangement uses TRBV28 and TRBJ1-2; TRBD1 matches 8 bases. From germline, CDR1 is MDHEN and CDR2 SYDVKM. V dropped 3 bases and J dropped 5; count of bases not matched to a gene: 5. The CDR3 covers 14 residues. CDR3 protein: CASSLAGGIYGYTF. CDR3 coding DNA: TGTGCCAGCAGTTTGGCAGGGGGCATATATGGCTACACCTTC.

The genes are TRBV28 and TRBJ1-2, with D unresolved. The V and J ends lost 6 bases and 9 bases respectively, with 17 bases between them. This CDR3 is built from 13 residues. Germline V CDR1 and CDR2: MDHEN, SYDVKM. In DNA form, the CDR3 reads TGTGCCAGCAGCAATCCAGGAACGCTCAGCTACACCTTC. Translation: CASSNPGTLSYTF.

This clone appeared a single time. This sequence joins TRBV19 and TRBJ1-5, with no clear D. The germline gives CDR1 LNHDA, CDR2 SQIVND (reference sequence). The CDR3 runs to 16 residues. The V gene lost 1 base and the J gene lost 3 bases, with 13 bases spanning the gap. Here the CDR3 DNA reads TGTGCCAGTAGTATAGGGGCAGAACTTCTCAATCAGCCCCAGCATTTT. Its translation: CASSIGAELLNQPQHF.

The CDR3 protein is CASGEGLGTIQETQYF. As DNA, the CDR3 is TGTGCCAGCGGGGAGGGGCTTGGGACTATCCAAGAGACCCAGTACTTC. This chain joins TRBV7-2 and TRBJ2-5, with TRBD2 matching 7 bases. Per the germline V gene, CDR1 is SGHTA and CDR2 is FQGNSA. The CDR3 contains 16 residues. Trimming cost V 8 bases and J 1 base; bases outside gene matches: 13.

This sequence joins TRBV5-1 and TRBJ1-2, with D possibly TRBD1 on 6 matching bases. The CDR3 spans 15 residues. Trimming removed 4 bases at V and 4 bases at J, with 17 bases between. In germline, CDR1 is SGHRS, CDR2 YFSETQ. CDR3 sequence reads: CASSKDLQGFYGYTF. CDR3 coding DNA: TGCGCCAGCAGCAAGGACTTACAGGGCTTCTATGGCTACACCTTC.

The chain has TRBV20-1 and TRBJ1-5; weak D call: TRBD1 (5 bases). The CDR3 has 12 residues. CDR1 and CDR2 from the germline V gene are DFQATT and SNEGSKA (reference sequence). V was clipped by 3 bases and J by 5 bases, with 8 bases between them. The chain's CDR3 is CSASKTDQPQHF. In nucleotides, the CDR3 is TGCAGTGCTAGTAAGACAGATCAGCCCCAGCATTTT.

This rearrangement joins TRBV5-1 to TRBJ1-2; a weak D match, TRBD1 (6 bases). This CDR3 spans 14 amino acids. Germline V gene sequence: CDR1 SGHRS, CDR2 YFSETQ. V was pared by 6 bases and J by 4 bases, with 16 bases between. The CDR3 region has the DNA TGCGCCAGCAAAATTCACCGGGACACCTATGGCTACACCTTC. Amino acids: CASKIHRDTYGYTF.

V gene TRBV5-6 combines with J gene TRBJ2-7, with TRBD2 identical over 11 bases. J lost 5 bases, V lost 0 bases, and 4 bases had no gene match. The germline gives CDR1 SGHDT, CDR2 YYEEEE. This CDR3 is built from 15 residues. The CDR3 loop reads CASSLVAGGLNEQYF. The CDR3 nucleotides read TGTGCCAGCAGCTTGGTAGCGGGAGGGTTGAACGAGCAGTACTTC.

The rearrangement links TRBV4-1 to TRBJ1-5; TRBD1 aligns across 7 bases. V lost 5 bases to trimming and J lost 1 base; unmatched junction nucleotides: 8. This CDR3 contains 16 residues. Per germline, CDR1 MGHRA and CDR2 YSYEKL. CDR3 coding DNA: TGCGCCAGCAGCACCCGACAGGGAGGAAGCAATCAGCCCCAGCATTTT. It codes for CASSTRQGGSNQPQHF.

Written as DNA, the CDR3 is TGCAGTGCTAGTGCGGGGGCAGGGGGCGCCTATGGCTACACCTTC. It specifies CSASAGAGGAYGYTF. The chain uses TRBV20-1 and TRBJ1-2; TRBD1 agrees at 8 bases. The germline CDR1 and CDR2 sequences are DFQATT and SNEGSKA (reference sequence). The V and J ends lost 3 bases and 4 bases, in that order; junction bases with no gene match: 10. The CDR3 has 15 residues.

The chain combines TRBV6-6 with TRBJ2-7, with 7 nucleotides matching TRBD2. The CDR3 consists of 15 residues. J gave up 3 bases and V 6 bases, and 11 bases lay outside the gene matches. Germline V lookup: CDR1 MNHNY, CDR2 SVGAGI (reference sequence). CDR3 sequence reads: CASSNPDGGGYEQYF. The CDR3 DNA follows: TGTGCCAGCAGCAACCCGGATGGCGGGGGCTACGAGCAGTACTTC.

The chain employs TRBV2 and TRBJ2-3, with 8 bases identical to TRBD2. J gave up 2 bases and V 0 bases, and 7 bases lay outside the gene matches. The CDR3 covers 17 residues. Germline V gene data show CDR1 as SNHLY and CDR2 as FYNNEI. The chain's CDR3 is CASSEALNGGVTDTQYF. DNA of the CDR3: TGTGCCAGCAGTGAAGCGTTAAACGGGGGGGTCACAGATACGCAGTATTTT. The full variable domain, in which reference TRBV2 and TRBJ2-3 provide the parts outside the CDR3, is EPEVTQTPSHQVTQMGQEVILRCVPISNHLYFYWYRQILGQKVEFLVSFYNNEISEKSEIFDDQFSVERPDGSNFTLKIRSTKLEDSAMYFCASSEALNGGVTDTQYFGPGTRLTVL.

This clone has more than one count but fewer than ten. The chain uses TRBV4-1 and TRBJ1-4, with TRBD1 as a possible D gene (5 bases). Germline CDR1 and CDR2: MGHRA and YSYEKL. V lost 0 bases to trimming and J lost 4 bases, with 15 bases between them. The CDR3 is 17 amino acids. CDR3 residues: CASSQDTSGTGNEKLFF. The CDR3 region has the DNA TGCGCCAGCAGCCAAGATACCAGCGGGACTGGTAATGAAAAACTGTTTTTT.

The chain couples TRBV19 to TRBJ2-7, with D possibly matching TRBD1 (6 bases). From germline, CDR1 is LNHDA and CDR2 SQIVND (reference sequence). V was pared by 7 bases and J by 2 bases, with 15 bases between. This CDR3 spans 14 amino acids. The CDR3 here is CASTVGAGTYEQYF. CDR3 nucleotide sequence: TGTGCCAGTACCGTGGGGGCAGGTACCTACGAGCAGTACTTC.

For the CDR3, the DNA is TGTGCCAGCAGTTTAACGGGGTGGGGGCGCGAAAAACTGTTTTTT. Translating it yields CASSLTGWGREKLFF. The V call is TRBV28, the J call TRBJ1-4; perhaps TRBD1 as D (6 bases). Germline V lookup: CDR1 MDHEN, CDR2 SYDVKM. Trimming left V 2 bases short and J 8 bases short, with 15 bases between. The CDR3 is 15 amino acids.

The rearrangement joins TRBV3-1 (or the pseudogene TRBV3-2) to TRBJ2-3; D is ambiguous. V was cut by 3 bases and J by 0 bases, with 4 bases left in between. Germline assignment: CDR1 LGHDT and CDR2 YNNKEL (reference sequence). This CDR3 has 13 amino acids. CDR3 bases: TGTGCCAGCAGCCACAGTAGCACAGATACGCAGTATTTT. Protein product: CASSHSSTDTQYF.